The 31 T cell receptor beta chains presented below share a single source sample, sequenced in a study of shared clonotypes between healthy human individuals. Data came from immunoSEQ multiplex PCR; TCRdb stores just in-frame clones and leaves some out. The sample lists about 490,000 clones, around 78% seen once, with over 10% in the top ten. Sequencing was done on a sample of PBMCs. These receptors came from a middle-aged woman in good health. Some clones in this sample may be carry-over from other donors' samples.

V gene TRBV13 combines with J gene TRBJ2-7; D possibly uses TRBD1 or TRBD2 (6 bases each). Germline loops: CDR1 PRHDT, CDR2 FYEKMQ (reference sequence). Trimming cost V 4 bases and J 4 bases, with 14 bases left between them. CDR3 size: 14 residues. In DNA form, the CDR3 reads TGTGCCAGCAGCTGGGGGCTAGCGCAGTACGAGCAGTACTTC. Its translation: CASSWGLAQYEQYF.

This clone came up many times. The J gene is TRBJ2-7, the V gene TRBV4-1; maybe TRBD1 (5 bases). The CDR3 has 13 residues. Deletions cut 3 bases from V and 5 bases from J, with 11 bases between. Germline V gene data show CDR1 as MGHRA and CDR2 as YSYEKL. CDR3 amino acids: CASSHSGFDEQYF. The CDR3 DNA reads TGCGCCAGCAGCCATTCAGGGTTCGACGAGCAGTACTTC.

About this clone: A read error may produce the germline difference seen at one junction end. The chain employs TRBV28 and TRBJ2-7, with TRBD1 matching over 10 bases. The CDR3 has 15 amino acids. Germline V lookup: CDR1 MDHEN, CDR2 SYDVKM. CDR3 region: CASSALTGGSDEQYF. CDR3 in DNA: TGTGCCAGCAGTGCCCTGACAGGGGGCTCCGACGAGCAGTACTTC. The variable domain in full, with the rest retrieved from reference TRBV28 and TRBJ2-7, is DVKVTQSSRYLVKRTGEKVFLECVQDMDHENMFWYRQDPGLGLRLIYFSYDVKMKEKGDIPEGYSVSREKKERFSLILESASTNQTSMYLCASSALTGGSDEQYFGPGTRLTVT.

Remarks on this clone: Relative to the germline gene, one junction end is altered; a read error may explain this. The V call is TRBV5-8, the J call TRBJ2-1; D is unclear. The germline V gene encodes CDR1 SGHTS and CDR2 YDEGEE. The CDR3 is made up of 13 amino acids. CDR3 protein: CASQWGHYNEQFF. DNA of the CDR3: TGTGCCAGCCAGTGGGGTCATTACAACGAGCAGTTCTTC.

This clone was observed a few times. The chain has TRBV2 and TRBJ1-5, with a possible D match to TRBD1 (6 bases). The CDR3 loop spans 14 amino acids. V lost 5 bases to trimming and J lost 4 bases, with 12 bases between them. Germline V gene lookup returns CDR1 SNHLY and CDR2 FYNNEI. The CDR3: CASSKDRQNQPQHF. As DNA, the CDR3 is TGTGCCAGCAGTAAGGACAGACAGAATCAGCCCCAGCATTTT.

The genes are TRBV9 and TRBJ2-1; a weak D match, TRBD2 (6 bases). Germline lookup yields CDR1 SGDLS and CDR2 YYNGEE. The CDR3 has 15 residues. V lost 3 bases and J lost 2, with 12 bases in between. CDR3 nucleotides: TGTGCCAGCAGCGCAGTAGCGGCCACCTACAATGAGCAGTTCTTC. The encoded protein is CASSAVAATYNEQFF.

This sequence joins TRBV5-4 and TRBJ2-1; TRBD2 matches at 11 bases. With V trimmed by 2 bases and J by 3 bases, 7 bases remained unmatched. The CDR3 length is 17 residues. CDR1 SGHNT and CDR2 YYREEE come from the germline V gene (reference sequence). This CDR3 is CASSFSSGRRDYNEQFF. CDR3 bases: TGTGCCAGCAGCTTCTCTAGCGGGAGGAGGGACTACAATGAGCAGTTCTTC.

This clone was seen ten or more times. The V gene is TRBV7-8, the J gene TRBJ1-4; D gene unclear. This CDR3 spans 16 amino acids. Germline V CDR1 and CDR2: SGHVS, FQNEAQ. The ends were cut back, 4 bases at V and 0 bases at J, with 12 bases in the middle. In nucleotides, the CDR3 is TGTGCCAGCAGCTCCAGGACGGATACAACTAATGAAAAACTGTTTTTT. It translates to CASSSRTDTTNEKLFF.

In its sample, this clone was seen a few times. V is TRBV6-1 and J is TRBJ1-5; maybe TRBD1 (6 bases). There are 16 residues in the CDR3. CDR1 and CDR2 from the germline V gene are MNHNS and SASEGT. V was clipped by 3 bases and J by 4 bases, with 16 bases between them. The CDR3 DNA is TGTGCCAGCAGTGAGAGGACAGTTGCATTTAATCAGCCCCAGCATTTT. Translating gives CASSERTVAFNQPQHF.

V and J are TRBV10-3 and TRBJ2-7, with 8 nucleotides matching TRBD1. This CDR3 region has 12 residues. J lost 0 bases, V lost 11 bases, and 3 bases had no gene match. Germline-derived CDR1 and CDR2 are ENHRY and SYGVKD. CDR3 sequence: CAAGTGSYEQYF. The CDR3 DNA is TGTGCCGCCGGGACAGGCTCCTACGAGCAGTACTTC.

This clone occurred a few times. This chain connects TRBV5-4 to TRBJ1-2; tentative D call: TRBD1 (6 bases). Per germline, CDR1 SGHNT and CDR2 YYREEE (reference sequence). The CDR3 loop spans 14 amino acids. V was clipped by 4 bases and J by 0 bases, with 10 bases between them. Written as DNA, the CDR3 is TGTGCCAGCAGCAGGGACACGGCTAACTATGGCTACACCTTC. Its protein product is CASSRDTANYGYTF.

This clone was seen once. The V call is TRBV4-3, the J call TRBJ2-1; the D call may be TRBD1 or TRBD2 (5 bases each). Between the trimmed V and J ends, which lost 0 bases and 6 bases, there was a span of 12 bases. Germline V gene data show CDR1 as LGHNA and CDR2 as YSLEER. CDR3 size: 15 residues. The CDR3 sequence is CASSQEVGTANEQFF. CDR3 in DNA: TGCGCCAGCAGCCAAGAGGTGGGGACGGCCAATGAGCAGTTCTTC.

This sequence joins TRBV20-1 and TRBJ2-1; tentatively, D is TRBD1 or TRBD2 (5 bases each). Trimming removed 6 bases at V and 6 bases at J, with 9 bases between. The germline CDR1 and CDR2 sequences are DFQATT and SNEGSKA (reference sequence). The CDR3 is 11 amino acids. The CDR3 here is CSAQRGNEQFF. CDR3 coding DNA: TGCAGTGCCCAGAGGGGCAATGAGCAGTTCTTC.

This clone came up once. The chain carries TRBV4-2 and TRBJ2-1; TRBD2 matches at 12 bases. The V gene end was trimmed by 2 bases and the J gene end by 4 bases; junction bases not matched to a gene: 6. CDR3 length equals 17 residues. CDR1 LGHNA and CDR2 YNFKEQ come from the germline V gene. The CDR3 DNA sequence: TGTGCCAGCAGCCAAACCGCAGGACTAGCGGGGTACAATGAGCAGTTCTTC. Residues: CASSQTAGLAGYNEQFF.

The CDR3 loop reads CASSLGPPGVVNEQFF. DNA for the CDR3: TGTGCCAGCAGCCTGGGTCCTCCGGGAGTTGTCAATGAGCAGTTCTTC. V and J are TRBV5-6 and TRBJ2-1; the D gene is possibly TRBD2 (6 bases). Trimming took off 4 bases at V and 6 bases at J, with 20 bases between the two ends. The CDR3 loop spans 16 amino acids. Per the germline V gene, CDR1 is SGHDT and CDR2 is YYEEEE.

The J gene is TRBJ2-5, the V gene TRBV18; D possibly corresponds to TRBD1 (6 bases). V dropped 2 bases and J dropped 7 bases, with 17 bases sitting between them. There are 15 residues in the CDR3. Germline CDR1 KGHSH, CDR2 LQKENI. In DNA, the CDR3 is TGTGCCAGCTCACCATCACAGGGTGGTTTGGGGACCCAGTACTTC. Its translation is CASSPSQGGLGTQYF.

CDR3 sequence reads: CASSLLARDYNEQFF. The DNA of the CDR3 is TGTGCCAGCAGTTTGCTGGCCAGGGACTACAATGAGCAGTTCTTC. The chain combines TRBV28 with TRBJ2-1; D possibly corresponds to TRBD1 (5 bases). The CDR3 length is 15 residues. V lost 3 bases to trimming and J lost 3 bases, with 12 bases between them. Germline CDR1 and CDR2: MDHEN and SYDVKM.

In nucleotides, the CDR3 is TGCGCCAGCAGGCAAGACAGGGTCACAGATACGCAGTATTTT. Its translation is CASRQDRVTDTQYF. V gene TRBV5-1 combines with J gene TRBJ2-3, with 7 bases fitting TRBD1. This CDR3 contains 14 residues. After removal of 5 bases from V and 2 bases from J, the junction contained 5 bases not matched to a gene. Looked up from germline, CDR1 is SGHRS and CDR2 is YFSETQ.

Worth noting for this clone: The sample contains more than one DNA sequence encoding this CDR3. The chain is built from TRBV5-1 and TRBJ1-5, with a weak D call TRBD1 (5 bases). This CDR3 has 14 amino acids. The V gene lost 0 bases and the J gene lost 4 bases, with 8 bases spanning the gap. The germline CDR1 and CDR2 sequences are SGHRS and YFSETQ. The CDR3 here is CASSLGQPNQPQHF. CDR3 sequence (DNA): TGCGCCAGCAGCTTGGGACAGCCAAATCAGCCCCAGCATTTT.

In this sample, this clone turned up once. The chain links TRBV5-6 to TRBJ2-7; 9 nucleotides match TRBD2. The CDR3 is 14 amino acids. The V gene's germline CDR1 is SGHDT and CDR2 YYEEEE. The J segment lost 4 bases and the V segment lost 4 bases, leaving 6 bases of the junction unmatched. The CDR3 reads CASSRGRAQYEQYF. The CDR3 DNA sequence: TGTGCCAGCAGCCGCGGGAGGGCCCAGTACGAGCAGTACTTC.

In nucleotides, the CDR3 is TGTGCCAGCAGTAGACCGGGACAGGGGGTCCCGAGAACCTACGAGCAGTACTTC. Translating gives CASSRPGQGVPRTYEQYF. This sequence joins TRBV27 and TRBJ2-7, with 11 nucleotides matching TRBD1. The CDR3 has 18 residues. Germline V gives CDR1 MNHEY, CDR2 SMNVEV (reference sequence). The V gene end was trimmed by 5 bases and the J gene end by 2 bases; junction bases not matched to a gene: 14.

The CDR3 nucleotides read TGTGCCAGCAGCCCCGTAGGCCATGGGAACTATGGCTACACCTTC. Protein product: CASSPVGHGNYGYTF. The V and J genes are TRBV7-6 and TRBJ1-2; no firm D call. There are 15 residues in the CDR3. Trimming cost V 5 bases and J 2 bases, with 15 bases left between them. The germline CDR1 and CDR2 sequences are SGHVS and FNYEAQ.

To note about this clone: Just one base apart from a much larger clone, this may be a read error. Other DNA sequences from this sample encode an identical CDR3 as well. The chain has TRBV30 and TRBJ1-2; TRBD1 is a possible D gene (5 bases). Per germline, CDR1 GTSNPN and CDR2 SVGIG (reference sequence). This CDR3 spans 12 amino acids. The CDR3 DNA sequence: TGCGCCTGGGAGCAGGGCCGCTCGAGCTACACCTTC. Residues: CAWEQGRSSYTF.

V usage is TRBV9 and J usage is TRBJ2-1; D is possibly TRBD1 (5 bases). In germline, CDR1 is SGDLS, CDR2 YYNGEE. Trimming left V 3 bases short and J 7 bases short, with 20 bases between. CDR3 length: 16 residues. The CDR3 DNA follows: TGTGCCAGCAGCGCTCGAGATGGGGCGGTTGGGAATGAGCAGTTCTTC. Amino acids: CASSARDGAVGNEQFF.

In DNA, the CDR3 is TGCGCCAGCAGCGGATCTTCTAGCGATGAGCAGTTCTTC. It is translated as CASSGSSSDEQFF. The chain uses TRBV5-1 and TRBJ2-1, with D possibly TRBD2 on 6 matching bases. V shed 4 bases and J shed 8 bases, with 13 bases lying between them. Per germline, CDR1 SGHRS and CDR2 YFSETQ. The CDR3 runs to 13 residues.

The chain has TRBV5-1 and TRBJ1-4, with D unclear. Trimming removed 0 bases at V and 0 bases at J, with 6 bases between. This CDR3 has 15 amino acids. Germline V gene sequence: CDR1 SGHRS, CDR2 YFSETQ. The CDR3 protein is CASSLGVATNEKLFF. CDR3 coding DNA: TGCGCCAGCAGCTTGGGAGTTGCAACTAATGAAAAACTGTTTTTT.

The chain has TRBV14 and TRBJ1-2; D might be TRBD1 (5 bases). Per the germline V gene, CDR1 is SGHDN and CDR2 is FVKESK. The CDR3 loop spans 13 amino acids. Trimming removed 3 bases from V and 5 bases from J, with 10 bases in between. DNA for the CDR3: TGTGCCAGCAGCCAGGGGGATGGATATGGCTACACCTTC. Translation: CASSQGDGYGYTF.

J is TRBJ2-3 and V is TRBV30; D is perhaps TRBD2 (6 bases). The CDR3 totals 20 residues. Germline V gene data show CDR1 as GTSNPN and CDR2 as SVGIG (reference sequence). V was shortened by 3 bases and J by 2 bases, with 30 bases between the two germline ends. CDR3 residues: CAWRTPSELTQTDNTDTQYF. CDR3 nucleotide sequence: TGTGCCTGGAGAACCCCTAGCGAACTCACCCAAACAGACAACACAGATACGCAGTATTTT. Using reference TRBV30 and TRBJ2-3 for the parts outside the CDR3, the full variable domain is SQTIHQWPATLVQPVGSPLSLECTVEGTSNPNLYWYRQAAGRGLQLLFYSVGIGQISSEVPQNLSASRPQDRQFILSSKKLLLSDSGFYLCAWRTPSELTQTDNTDTQYFGPGTRLTVL.

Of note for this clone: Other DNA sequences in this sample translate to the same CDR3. The CDR3 bases are TGTGCCAGCAGTTACAGCGCTAGCGGGTACGAGCAGTACTTC. It codes for CASSYSASGYEQYF. The chain is built from TRBV6-5 and TRBJ2-7; 8 nucleotides match TRBD2. V gave up 2 bases and J gave up 4 bases; unmatched junction bases: 4. Germline CDR1 and CDR2: MNHEY and SVGAGI. The CDR3 loop spans 14 amino acids.

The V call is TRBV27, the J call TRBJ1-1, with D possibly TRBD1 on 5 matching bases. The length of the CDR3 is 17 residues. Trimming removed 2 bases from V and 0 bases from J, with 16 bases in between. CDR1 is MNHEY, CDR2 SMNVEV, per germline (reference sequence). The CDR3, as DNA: TGTGCCAGCAGTTTAAGAGGGGCCTCGCGTGTGAACACTGAAGCTTTCTTT. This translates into CASSLRGASRVNTEAFF.

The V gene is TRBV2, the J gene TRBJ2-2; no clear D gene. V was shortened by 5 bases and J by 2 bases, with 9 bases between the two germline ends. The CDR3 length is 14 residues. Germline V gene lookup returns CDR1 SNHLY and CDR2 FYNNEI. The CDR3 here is CASSPIYNTGELFF. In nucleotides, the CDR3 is TGTGCCAGCAGTCCCATTTATAACACCGGGGAGCTGTTTTTT.